The next 14 T cell receptor beta chains were all read from a single sample in a study of Ad26.COV2.S vaccination and SARS-CoV-2 variants. Treatment in this sample: roughly 18 received Ad26.COV2.S at low or high dose, single or two shots; a few received placebo; per-sample allocation not given. Material that was analyzed had been drawn on day 63 after the first vaccine or placebo injection. Assay used: immunoSEQ multiplex PCR; TCRdb lists only in-frame clones, some missing. Found here are about 680,000 clones, 89% of them singletons; the top ten hold about 1.5%. The sample in question was peripheral blood, obtained in a trial of Ad26.COV2.S vaccine versus placebo. All receptors come from a person aged 18-60 years who received the Ad26.COV2.S COVID-19 vaccine or a placebo.

The chain combines TRBV30 with TRBJ1-2; unclear D gene. CDR3 length equals 13 residues. The germline V gene has CDR1 GTSNPN and CDR2 SVGIG (reference sequence). V shed 5 bases and J shed 2 bases, with 12 bases lying between them. The DNA of the CDR3 is TGTGCCTGGTCCCCAGTCGCGAACTATGGCTACACCTTC. This gives the protein CAWSPVANYGYTF.

The chain recombines TRBV7-2 with TRBJ2-1; 12 nucleotides line up with TRBD2. Germline CDR1 reads SGHTA; CDR2 reads FQGNSA. V shed 5 bases, J shed 5 bases, and the junction held 7 bases outside the gene matches. The CDR3 has 16 amino acids. The CDR3 nucleotides read TGTGCCAGCAGCCCCCGCGGACTAGCGGGGCACAATGAGCAGTTCTTC. This encodes CASSPRGLAGHNEQFF.

The V and J genes are TRBV5-1 and TRBJ1-4; 8 positions agree with TRBD1. The germline V gene has CDR1 SGHRS and CDR2 YFSETQ. Trimming took 4 bases from V and 9 from J; bases not matched to a gene: 11. The CDR3 runs to 15 residues. In DNA, the CDR3 is TGCGCCAGCAGCGAAATGGGGGACAGGCCACAAAAACTGTTTTTT. Translation gives CASSEMGDRPQKLFF.

The chain employs TRBV30 and TRBJ2-7; TRBD2 might be the D (5 bases). The CDR3 is made up of 13 amino acids. The V and J ends lost 3 bases and 4 bases respectively, with 13 bases between them. The germline CDR1 and CDR2 sequences are GTSNPN and SVGIG (reference sequence). The CDR3 DNA reads TGTGCCTGGAGCGGAATTTCGGGGTACGAGCAGTACTTC. Its protein product is CAWSGISGYEQYF.

V gene TRBV9 combines with J gene TRBJ2-7; the D gene could be TRBD1 or TRBD2 (5 bases each). Between the trimmed V and J ends, which lost 3 bases and 1 base, there was a span of 11 bases. The CDR3 extends over 14 amino acids. Germline CDR1 and CDR2: SGDLS and YYNGEE. CDR3 in amino acids: CASSALGRSYEQYF. Here the CDR3 DNA reads TGTGCCAGCAGCGCCCTGGGACGGTCCTACGAGCAGTACTTC.

This clone was picked up a small number of times. The chain couples TRBV10-1 to TRBJ2-7; 8 bases match TRBD2. There are 15 residues in the CDR3. Germline CDR1 and CDR2: WNHNN and SYGVQD (reference sequence). The V segment lost 3 bases and the J segment 2 bases; nucleotides outside the gene matches: 6. The CDR3 DNA sequence: TGCGCCAGCAGTGACCTAGGACTAGCCACCTACGAGCAGTACTTC. Protein product: CASSDLGLATYEQYF.

V usage is TRBV5-5 and J usage is TRBJ1-1; no clear D. Trimming removed 3 bases at V and 0 bases at J, with 9 bases between. This CDR3 spans 14 amino acids. CDR1 SGHKS and CDR2 YYEKEE come from the germline V gene (reference sequence). The CDR3 bases are TGTGCCAGCAGCTCCACAGTTATGAACACTGAAGCTTTCTTT. Translating it yields CASSSTVMNTEAFF.

The V call is TRBV29-1, the J call TRBJ2-7, with 7 bases fitting TRBD1. Looked up from germline, CDR1 is SQVTM and CDR2 is ANQGSEA. After removal of 4 bases from V and 3 bases from J, the junction contained 12 bases not matched to a gene. The CDR3 spans 15 residues. The CDR3 DNA follows: TGCAGCGTTGGGATACCGACAGGGAGTTTCTACGAGCAGTACTTC. This gives the protein CSVGIPTGSFYEQYF.

This chain uses TRBV6-5 with TRBJ1-1, with D possibly matching TRBD1 (5 bases). Germline V gene data show CDR1 as MNHEY and CDR2 as SVGAGI. The CDR3 is 15 amino acids. The ends were cut back, 5 bases at V and 4 bases at J, with 17 bases in the middle. The CDR3 region is CASSPGTDFGTEAFF. The CDR3 DNA is TGTGCCAGCAGTCCGGGGACGGACTTTGGCACTGAAGCTTTCTTT.

This chain joins TRBV6-5 and TRBJ1-4; a possible D gene is TRBD1 (6 bases). The germline V and J ends were trimmed by 2 bases and 6 bases, with 10 bases remaining between them. The germline gives CDR1 MNHEY, CDR2 SVGAGI. The CDR3 has 14 residues. The CDR3 region is CASSYAAGDEKLFF. The CDR3 nucleotides read TGTGCCAGCAGTTACGCGGCAGGGGATGAAAAACTGTTTTTT.

The V call is TRBV7-9, the J call TRBJ2-3; TRBD2 matches at 8 bases. CDR3 length: 16 residues. Germline V gives CDR1 SEHNR, CDR2 FQNEAQ (reference sequence). V trimming: 1 base; J trimming: 5 bases; junction bases outside the gene matches: 8. The CDR3 DNA reads as TGTGCCAGCAGCTTAGTTGGAGGACTAGCCGGAGATACGCAGTATTTT. This encodes CASSLVGGLAGDTQYF.

The sample holds a few counts of this clone. The chain carries TRBV3-1 (or the pseudogene TRBV3-2) and TRBJ2-3; D might be TRBD1 or TRBD2, each matching 5 bases. CDR1 is LGHDT, CDR2 YNNKEL, per germline (reference sequence). This CDR3 region has 13 residues. With 4 bases removed from V and 6 bases from J, the gap between germline ends came to 11 bases. CDR3 in DNA: TGTGCCAGCAGCCGCTTGGGGGACGATACGCAGTATTTT. This gives the protein CASSRLGDDTQYF.

A word on this clone: Other nucleotide sequences from this sample produce the same CDR3. This chain uses TRBV14 with TRBJ2-1, with D unclear. With 1 base removed from V and 3 bases from J, the gap between germline ends came to 7 bases. CDR1 is SGHDN, CDR2 FVKESK, per germline. This CDR3 region has 14 residues. The CDR3 region is CASSQGQSYNEQFF. The CDR3 DNA is TGTGCCAGCAGCCAAGGGCAAAGCTACAATGAGCAGTTCTTC.

V and J are TRBV14 and TRBJ1-5; D uncertain. In germline, CDR1 is SGHDN, CDR2 FVKESK. V dropped 0 bases and J dropped 7 bases, with 7 bases sitting between them. The CDR3 extends over 13 amino acids. CDR3 nucleotides: TGTGCCAGCAGCCAAGATGGGCGACAGCCCCAGCATTTT. Protein product: CASSQDGRQPQHF.